Below are 16 T cell receptor beta chains sequenced from a single sample in a study of PD-1 blockade in classical Hodgkin lymphoma. The method was immunoSEQ multiplex PCR; TCRdb's version includes in-frame clones alone and lacks a portion of them. The sample includes some 7,000 clones, 80% of them seen just once. Brentuximab vedotin exposure varied among the patients, all of whom had relapsed after autologous stem cell transplantation. CD4+ T cells were purified from thawed PBMCs by negative selection. Sequenced material: CD4+ T cells from blood, taken at baseline. All receptors derive from a human donor with classical Hodgkin lymphoma.

The CDR3 DNA is TGTGCCAGCAGCCAAGATGCGGAGGTGAAGTTCTTC. Amino acid sequence: CASSQDAEVKFF. The rearrangement joins TRBV4-2 to TRBJ2-1, with a tentative D call TRBD2 (5 bases). Germline CDR1 LGHNA, CDR2 YNFKEQ. The CDR3 has 12 amino acids. Trimming took off 0 bases at V and 14 bases at J, with 11 bases between the two ends.

The J gene is TRBJ2-3, the V gene TRBV10-3; 8 bases line up with TRBD1. The CDR3 loop spans 15 amino acids. The trim removed 3 bases at V and 2 bases at J, leaving 4 bases unmatched. Per the germline V gene, CDR1 is ENHRY and CDR2 is SYGVKD. CDR3 in amino acids: CAISDRDRSTDTQYF. CDR3 coding DNA: TGTGCCATCAGTGACCGGGACAGGTCCACAGATACGCAGTATTTT.

The V gene is TRBV5-1, the J gene TRBJ2-1; 7 bases fit TRBD2. This CDR3 has 15 residues. The J segment lost 6 bases and the V segment lost 0 bases, leaving 6 bases of the junction unmatched. Germline V gives CDR1 SGHRS, CDR2 YFSETQ. Here the CDR3 DNA reads TGCGCCAGCAGCTTGGTCGCGGGAGAGTTCAATGAGCAGTTCTTC. Translation gives CASSLVAGEFNEQFF.

This clone ranks as large. V gene TRBV6-5 combines with J gene TRBJ2-7; D is undetermined. This CDR3 has 15 amino acids. Trimming took 6 bases from V and 0 from J, leaving 15 bases between them. The germline gives CDR1 MNHEY, CDR2 SVGAGI. The CDR3 region has the DNA TGTGCCAGCAGCCCATCGTTGGGAAGCTCCTACGAGCAGTACTTC. Amino acids: CASSPSLGSSYEQYF.

The chain recombines TRBV30 with TRBJ2-7; 12 nucleotides align to TRBD2. CDR3 length equals 16 residues. V trimming: 3 bases; J trimming: 4 bases; junction bases outside the gene matches: 10. Germline loops: CDR1 GTSNPN, CDR2 SVGIG (reference sequence). CDR3 nucleotides: TGTGCCTGGAGCCACTCAAGACTAGCGGGAGTTTACGAGCAGTACTTC. Its translation: CAWSHSRLAGVYEQYF.

This clone was counted a single time. The chain links TRBV14 to TRBJ2-1; TRBD1 matches at 9 bases. Trimming at V came to 1 base and at J to 9 bases, leaving 13 bases not matched to a gene. Germline CDR1 SGHDN, CDR2 FVKESK. The CDR3 length is 17 residues. The CDR3 loop is CASSQGWGQGPWGEQFF. CDR3 sequence (DNA): TGTGCCAGCAGCCAAGGATGGGGACAGGGACCCTGGGGTGAGCAGTTCTTC.

The chain carries TRBV13 and TRBJ2-2; 16 bases are shared with TRBD2. The junction had 18 bases not matched to a gene; V was cut back by 2 bases and J by 6 bases. CDR1 and CDR2 from the germline V gene are PRHDT and FYEKMQ (reference sequence). This CDR3 has 22 amino acids. DNA for the CDR3: TGTGCCAGCAGCTTAATGATGTCGGGACTAGCGGGAGGGCCTCATAGAGCCGGGGAGCTGTTTTTT. As protein: CASSLMMSGLAGGPHRAGELFF.

V is TRBV5-6 and J is TRBJ2-7; maybe TRBD2 (6 bases). Germline V gives CDR1 SGHDT, CDR2 YYEEEE. The CDR3 runs to 13 residues. V was clipped by 3 bases and J by 6 bases, with 13 bases between them. CDR3 nucleotides: TGTGCCAGCAGCTGGGGGGAATTTGGCGAGCAGTACTTC. This codes for CASSWGEFGEQYF.

J is TRBJ2-1 and V is TRBV28, with 8 bases fitting TRBD2. CDR3 length equals 12 residues. V gave up 6 bases and J gave up 7 bases; unmatched junction bases: 2. Germline CDR1 is MDHEN and CDR2 is SYDVKM. CDR3 sequence: CASRLAGNEQFF. CDR3 nucleotides: TGTGCCAGCAGGTTAGCGGGAAATGAGCAGTTCTTC.

The rearrangement joins TRBV4-1 to TRBJ2-6, with 8 bases matching TRBD1. Unmatched junction bases numbered 3, after V lost 4 bases and J lost 1 base. CDR3 size: 16 residues. From germline, CDR1 is MGHRA and CDR2 YSYEKL. CDR3 nucleotide sequence: TGCGCCAGCAGCCTTGGACAGGGATCTGGGGCCAACGTCCTGACTTTC. Translated: CASSLGQGSGANVLTF.

About this clone itself: The junction departs from germline at one end; a sequencing error may be responsible. V usage is TRBV11-1 and J usage is TRBJ2-2; 11 nucleotides align to TRBD2. The V gene's germline CDR1 is SGHAT and CDR2 FQDESV (reference sequence). The CDR3 loop spans 15 amino acids. CDR3 amino acids: CASSLAGGWTGELFF. For the CDR3, the DNA is TGTGCCAGCAGTTTAGCGGGAGGGTGGACCGGGGAGCTGTTTTTT. The complete variable domain, with remaining parts taken from reference TRBV11-1 and TRBJ2-2, reads EAEVAQSPRYKITEKSQAVAFWCDPISGHATLYWYRQILGQGPELLVQFQDESVVDDSQLPKDRFSAERLKGVDSTLKIQPAELGDSAMYLCASSLAGGWTGELFFGEGSRLTVL.

The chain joins TRBV10-3 to TRBJ1-5, with D uncertain. Germline lookup yields CDR1 ENHRY and CDR2 SYGVKD. The ends were cut back, 3 bases at V and 0 bases at J, with 6 bases in the middle. This CDR3 is built from 14 residues. Here the CDR3 reads CAISDWGSNQPQHF. The CDR3 nucleotides read TGTGCCATCAGTGACTGGGGTAGCAATCAGCCCCAGCATTTT.

The V call is TRBV10-3, the J call TRBJ2-1; D is ambiguous. The CDR3 is made up of 10 amino acids. Trimming cost V 5 bases and J 5 bases, with 1 base left between them. Per germline, CDR1 ENHRY and CDR2 SYGVKD. CDR3 sequence (DNA): TGTGCCATCAGTCACAATGAGCAGTTCTTC. This encodes CAISHNEQFF.

This sequence joins TRBV7-7 and TRBJ2-1; 8 bases match TRBD1. With 2 bases clipped from V and 0 bases from J, the junction kept 6 bases outside the gene matches. From germline, CDR1 is SSHAT and CDR2 FNYEAQ (reference sequence). The CDR3 length is 17 residues. CDR3 sequence: CASSLSAGGPSYNEQFF. Written as DNA, the CDR3 is TGTGCCAGCAGCTTATCCGCAGGGGGCCCCTCCTACAATGAGCAGTTCTTC.

This chain uses TRBV18 with TRBJ2-1; weak D call: TRBD2 (6 bases). Trimming left V 4 bases short and J 5 bases short, with 21 bases between. The CDR3 length is 17 residues. Germline CDR1 and CDR2: KGHSH and LQKENI. DNA of the CDR3: TGTGCCAGCTCACGGGGCCGGCTGGGCGGGGTCGACAATGAGCAGTTCTTC. Protein product: CASSRGRLGGVDNEQFF.

This chain connects TRBV7-8 to TRBJ1-6, with 7 bases aligning to TRBD1. CDR1 SGHVS and CDR2 FQNEAQ come from the germline V gene. The CDR3 runs 14 residues. The V segment lost 4 bases and the J segment 5 bases; nucleotides outside the gene matches: 2. The CDR3 loop reads CASSSGQHNSPLHF. CDR3 DNA: TGTGCCAGCAGCTCGGGACAGCATAATTCACCCCTCCACTTT.